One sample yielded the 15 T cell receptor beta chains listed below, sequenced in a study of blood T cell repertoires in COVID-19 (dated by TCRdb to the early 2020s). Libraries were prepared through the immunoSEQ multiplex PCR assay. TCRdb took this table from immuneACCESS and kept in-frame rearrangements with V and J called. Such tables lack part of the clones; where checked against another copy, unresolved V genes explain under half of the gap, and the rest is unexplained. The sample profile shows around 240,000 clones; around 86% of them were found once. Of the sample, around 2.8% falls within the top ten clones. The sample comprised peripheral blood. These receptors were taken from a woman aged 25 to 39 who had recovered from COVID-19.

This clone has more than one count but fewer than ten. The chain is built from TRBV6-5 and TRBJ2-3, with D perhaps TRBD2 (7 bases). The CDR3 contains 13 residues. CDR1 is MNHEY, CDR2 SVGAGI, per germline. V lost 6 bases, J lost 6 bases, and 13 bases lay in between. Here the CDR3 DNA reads TGTGCCAGCAGCGACGGGGGGCCGGATACGCAGTATTTT. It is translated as CASSDGGPDTQYF.

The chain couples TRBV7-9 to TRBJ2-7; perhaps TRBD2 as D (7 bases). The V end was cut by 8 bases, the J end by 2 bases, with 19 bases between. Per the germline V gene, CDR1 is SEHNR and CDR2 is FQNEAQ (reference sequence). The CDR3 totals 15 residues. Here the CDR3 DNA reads TGTGCCAGCGGGAGCGGGACAAGGGGGACCTACGAGCAGTACTTC. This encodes CASGSGTRGTYEQYF.

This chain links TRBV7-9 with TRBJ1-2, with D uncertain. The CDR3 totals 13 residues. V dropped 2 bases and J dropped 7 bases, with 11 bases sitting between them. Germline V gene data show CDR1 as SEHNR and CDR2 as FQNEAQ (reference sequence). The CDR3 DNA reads TGTGCCAGCAGCTTAATCCATAGTGCTGGCTACACCTTC. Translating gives CASSLIHSAGYTF.

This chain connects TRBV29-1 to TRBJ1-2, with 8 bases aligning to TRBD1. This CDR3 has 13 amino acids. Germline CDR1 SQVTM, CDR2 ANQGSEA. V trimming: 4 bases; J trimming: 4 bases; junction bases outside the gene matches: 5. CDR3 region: CSVVGQGPYGYTF. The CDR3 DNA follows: TGCAGCGTTGTTGGACAGGGACCCTATGGCTACACCTTC. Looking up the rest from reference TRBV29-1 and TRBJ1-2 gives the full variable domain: SAVISQKPSRDICQRGTSLTIQCQVDSQVTMMFWYRQQPGQSLTLIATANQGSEATYESGFVIDKFPISRPNLTFSTLTVSNMSPEDSSIYLCSVVGQGPYGYTFGSGTRLTVV.

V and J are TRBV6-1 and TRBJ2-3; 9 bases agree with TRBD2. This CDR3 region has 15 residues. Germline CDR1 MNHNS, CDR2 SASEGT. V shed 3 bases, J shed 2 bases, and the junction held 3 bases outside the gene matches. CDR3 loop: CASSDASGDTDTQYF. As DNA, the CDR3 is TGTGCCAGCAGTGATGCTAGCGGGGACACAGATACGCAGTATTTT.

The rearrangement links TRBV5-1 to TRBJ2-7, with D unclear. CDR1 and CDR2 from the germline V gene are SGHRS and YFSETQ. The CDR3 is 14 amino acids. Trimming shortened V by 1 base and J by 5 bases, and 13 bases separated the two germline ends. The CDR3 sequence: CASSLYLSTDEQYF. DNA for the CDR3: TGCGCCAGCAGCTTGTACCTGAGTACGGACGAGCAGTACTTC.

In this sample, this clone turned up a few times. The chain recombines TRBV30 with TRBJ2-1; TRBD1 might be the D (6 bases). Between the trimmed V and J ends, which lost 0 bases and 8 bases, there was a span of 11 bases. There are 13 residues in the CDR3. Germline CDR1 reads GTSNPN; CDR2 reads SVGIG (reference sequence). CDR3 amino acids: CAWSVQGFDEQFF. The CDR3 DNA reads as TGTGCCTGGAGTGTACAGGGTTTCGATGAGCAGTTCTTC.

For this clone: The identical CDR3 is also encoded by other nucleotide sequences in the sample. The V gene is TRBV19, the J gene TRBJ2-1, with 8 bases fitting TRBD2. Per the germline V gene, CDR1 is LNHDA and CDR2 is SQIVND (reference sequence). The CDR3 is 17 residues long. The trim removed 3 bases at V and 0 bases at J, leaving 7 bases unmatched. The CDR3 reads CASSMGLAGNSYNEQFF. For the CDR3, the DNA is TGTGCCAGTAGTATGGGGTTAGCGGGGAACTCCTACAATGAGCAGTTCTTC. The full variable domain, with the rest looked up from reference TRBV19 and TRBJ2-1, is DGGITQSPKYLFRKEGQNVTLSCEQNLNHDAMYWYRQDPGQGLRLIYYSQIVNDFQKGDIAEGYSVSREKKESFPLTVTSAQKNPTAFYLCASSMGLAGNSYNEQFFGPGTRLTVL.

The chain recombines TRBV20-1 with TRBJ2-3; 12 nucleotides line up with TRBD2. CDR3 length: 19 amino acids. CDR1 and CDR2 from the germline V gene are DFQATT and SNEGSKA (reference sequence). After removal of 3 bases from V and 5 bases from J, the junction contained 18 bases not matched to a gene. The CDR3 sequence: CSASRLWPSGGALKDTQYF. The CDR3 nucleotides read TGCAGTGCTAGTCGGTTGTGGCCTAGCGGGGGGGCCTTAAAAGATACGCAGTATTTT.

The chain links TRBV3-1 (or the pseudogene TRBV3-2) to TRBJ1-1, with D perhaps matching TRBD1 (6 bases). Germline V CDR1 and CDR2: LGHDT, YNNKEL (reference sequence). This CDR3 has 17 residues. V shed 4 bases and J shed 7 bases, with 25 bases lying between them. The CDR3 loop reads CASSRFPEVTGVFEAFF. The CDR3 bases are TGTGCCAGCAGCCGGTTTCCGGAGGTGACAGGTGTTTTTGAAGCTTTCTTT.

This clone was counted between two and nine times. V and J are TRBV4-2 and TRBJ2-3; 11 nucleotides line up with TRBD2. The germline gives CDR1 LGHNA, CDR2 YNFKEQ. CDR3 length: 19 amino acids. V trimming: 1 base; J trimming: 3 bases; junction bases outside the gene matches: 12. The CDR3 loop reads CASSQGLGLAGGVTDTQYF. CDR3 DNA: TGTGCCAGCAGCCAAGGGTTGGGCCTAGCGGGGGGAGTTACAGATACGCAGTATTTT.

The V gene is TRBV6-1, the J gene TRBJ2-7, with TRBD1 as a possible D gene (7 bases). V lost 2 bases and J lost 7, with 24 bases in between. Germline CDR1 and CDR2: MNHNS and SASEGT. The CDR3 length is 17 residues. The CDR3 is CASSEPPGGTELREQYF. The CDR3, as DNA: TGTGCCAGCAGTGAACCTCCAGGGGGGACGGAGTTACGGGAGCAGTACTTC.

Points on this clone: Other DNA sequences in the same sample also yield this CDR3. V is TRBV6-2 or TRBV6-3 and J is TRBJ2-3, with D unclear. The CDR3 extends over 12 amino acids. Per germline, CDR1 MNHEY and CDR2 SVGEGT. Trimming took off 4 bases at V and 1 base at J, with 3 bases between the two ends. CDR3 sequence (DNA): TGTGCCAGCAGTTCTCGCACAGATACGCAGTATTTT. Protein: CASSSRTDTQYF.

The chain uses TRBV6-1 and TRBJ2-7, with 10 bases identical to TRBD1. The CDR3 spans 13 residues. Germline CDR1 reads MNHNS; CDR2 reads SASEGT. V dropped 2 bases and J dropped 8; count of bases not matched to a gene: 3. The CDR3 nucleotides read TGTGCCAGCAGTGAAAAGGGACAGGGGCAGCAGTACTTC. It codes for CASSEKGQGQQYF.

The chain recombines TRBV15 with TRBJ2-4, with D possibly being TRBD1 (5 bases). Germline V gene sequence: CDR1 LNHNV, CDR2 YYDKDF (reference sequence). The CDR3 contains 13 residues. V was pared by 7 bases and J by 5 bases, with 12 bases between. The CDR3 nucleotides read TGTGCCACCAAGGGGTATAATGAAAACATTCAGTACTTC. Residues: CATKGYNENIQYF. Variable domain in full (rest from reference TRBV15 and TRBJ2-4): DAMVIQNPRYQVTQFGKPVTLSCSQTLNHNVMYWYQQKSSQAPKLLFHYYDKDFNNEADTPDNFQSRRPNTSFCFLDIRSPGLGDTAMYLCATKGYNENIQYFGAGTRLSVL.